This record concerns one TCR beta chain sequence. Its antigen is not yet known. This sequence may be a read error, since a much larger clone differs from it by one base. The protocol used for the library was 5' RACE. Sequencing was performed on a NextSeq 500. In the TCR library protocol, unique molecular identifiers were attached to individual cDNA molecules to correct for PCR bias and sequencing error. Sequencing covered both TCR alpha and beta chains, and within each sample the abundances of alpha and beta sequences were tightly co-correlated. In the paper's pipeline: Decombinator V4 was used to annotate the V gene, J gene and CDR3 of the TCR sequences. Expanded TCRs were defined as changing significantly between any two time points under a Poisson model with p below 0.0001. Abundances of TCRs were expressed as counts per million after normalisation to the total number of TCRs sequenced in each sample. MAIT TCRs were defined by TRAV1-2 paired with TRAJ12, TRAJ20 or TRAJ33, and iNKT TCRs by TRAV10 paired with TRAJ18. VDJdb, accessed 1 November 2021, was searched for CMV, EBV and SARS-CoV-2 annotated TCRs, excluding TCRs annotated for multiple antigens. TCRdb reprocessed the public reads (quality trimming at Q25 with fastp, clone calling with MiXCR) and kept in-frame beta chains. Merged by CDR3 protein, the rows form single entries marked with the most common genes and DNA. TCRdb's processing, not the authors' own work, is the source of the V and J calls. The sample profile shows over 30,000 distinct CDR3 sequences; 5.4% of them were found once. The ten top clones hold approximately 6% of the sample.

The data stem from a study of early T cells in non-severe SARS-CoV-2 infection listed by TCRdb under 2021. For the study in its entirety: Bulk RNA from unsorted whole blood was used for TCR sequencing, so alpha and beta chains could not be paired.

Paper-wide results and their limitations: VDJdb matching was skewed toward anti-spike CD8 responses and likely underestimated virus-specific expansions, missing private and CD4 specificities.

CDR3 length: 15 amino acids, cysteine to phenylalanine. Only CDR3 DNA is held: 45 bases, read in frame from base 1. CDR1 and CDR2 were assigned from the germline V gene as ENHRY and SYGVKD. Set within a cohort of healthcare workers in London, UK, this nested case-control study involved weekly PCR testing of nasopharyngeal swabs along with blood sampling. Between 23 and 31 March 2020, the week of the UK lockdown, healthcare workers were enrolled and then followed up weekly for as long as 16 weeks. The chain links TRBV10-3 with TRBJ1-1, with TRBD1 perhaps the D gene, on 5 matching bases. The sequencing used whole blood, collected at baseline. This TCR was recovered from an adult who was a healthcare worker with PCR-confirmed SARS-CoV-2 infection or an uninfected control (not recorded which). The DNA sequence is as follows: TGTGCCATCAGTGAGTCGTTGGGGCGCAACACTGAAGCTTTGTTT. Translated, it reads CAISESLGRNTEALF.